A selection of T cell receptor beta chains follows, all from one sample in a study of blood T cell repertoires in COVID-19. Using immunoSEQ multiplex PCR, the repertoire was profiled, and TCRdb retains in-frame clones only, with some absent. The repertoire has 250,000 to 350,000 clones, about 88% of them found once; the top ten carry around 11%. Material for sequencing was peripheral blood. The receptors shown here come from a woman under 40 with COVID-19, enrolled during active disease. Both conserved end residues are part of each CDR3. The order of the fields is clone size, J gene, D gene, V gene, CDR3 DNA, CDR3 protein. A D gene is named only where the DNA matches it firmly. Size tells how often a clone was seen (once, few, many) or the class of an expanded clone, and some rows leave it out.

-	TRBJ2-1	-	TRBV6-5	TGTGCCAGCAGTCTTTATCCCGGGACTCGGCAGTTCTTC	CASSLYPGTRQFF
-	TRBJ2-7	-	TRBV2	TGTGCCAGCAGGAGAAGACCAGGCGAGCAGTACTTC	CASRRRPGEQYF
-	TRBJ2-7	-	TRBV5-1	TGCGCCAGCAGCTTGGACGGGAGATACTACGAGCAGTACTTC	CASSLDGRYYEQYF
-	TRBJ2-7	TRBD2	TRBV11-3	TGTGCCAGCAGCTTCCAACTAGCGGGAGGGCCGGGCGAGCAGTACTTC	CASSFQLAGGPGEQYF
-	TRBJ2-5	TRBD1	TRBV5-4	TGTGCCAGCAGCTTAGGGGACAGGGGAGAGACCCAGTACTTC	CASSLGDRGETQYF
-	TRBJ2-1	TRBD1	TRBV5-1	TGCGCCAGCAGCTTGTGGTCTGGACAGGGGGTCTCCTACAATGAGCAGTTCTTC	CASSLWSGQGVSYNEQFF
-	TRBJ1-1	-	TRBV15	TGTGCCACCAGCGCAGGGTTCACTGAAGCTTTCTTT	CATSAGFTEAFF
-	TRBJ2-1	TRBD2	TRBV28	TGTGCCAGCAGTCCCTCCCTCGGGAGGGCCCCCCGTGAGCAGTTCTTC	CASSPSLGRAPREQFF
-	TRBJ2-2	TRBD1	TRBV29-1	TGCAGCGTCTGCACCGGGACAGACACCGGGGAGCTGTTTTTT	CSVCTGTDTGELFF
-	TRBJ1-2	TRBD1	TRBV5-1	TGCGCCATTAGGGACAGGGGTTATGGCTACACCTTC	CAIRDRGYGYTF
-	TRBJ2-7	TRBD1	TRBV7-9	TGTGCCAGCAGCTACGACCCGACAGGGATTTACGAGCAGTACTTC	CASSYDPTGIYEQYF
-	TRBJ2-7	TRBD1	TRBV4-1	TGCGCCAGCAGCGCTGACAGGGAGAAATACGAGCAGTACTTC	CASSADREKYEQYF
-	TRBJ1-1	TRBD1	TRBV5-6	TGTGCTACTAGTCGGACAGGGAACACTGAAGCTTTCTTT	CATSRTGNTEAFF
-	TRBJ1-1	TRBD1	TRBV10-1	TGCGCCAGCGGACAGACAGGGAGCACTGAAGCTTTCTTT	CASGQTGSTEAFF
-	TRBJ2-1	-	TRBV5-4	TGTGCCAGCAGCTTGGTTGTGGGAGGGGGTAACAATGAGCAGTTCTTC	CASSLVVGGGNNEQFF
once	TRBJ2-1	TRBD2	TRBV6-2/TRBV6-3	TGTGCCAGCAGTTACTCGAAACACCTAGCGGGAGGGCCCTACAATGAGCAGTTCTTC	CASSYSKHLAGGPYNEQFF
-	TRBJ2-5	TRBD2	TRBV9	TGTGCCAGCAGCGGTAGCGGGAGGCCACAAGAGACCCAGTACTTC	CASSGSGRPQETQYF
-	TRBJ1-5	TRBD1	TRBV4-1	TGCGCCAGCAGCCAGGAGGGGACAGGGGGCAATCAGCCCCAGCATTTT	CASSQEGTGGNQPQHF
-	TRBJ1-4	TRBD1	TRBV30	TGTGCCTGGAGTGTTACCGGGACAGGGTTTCTGATTGAAAAACTGTTTTTT	CAWSVTGTGFLIEKLFF